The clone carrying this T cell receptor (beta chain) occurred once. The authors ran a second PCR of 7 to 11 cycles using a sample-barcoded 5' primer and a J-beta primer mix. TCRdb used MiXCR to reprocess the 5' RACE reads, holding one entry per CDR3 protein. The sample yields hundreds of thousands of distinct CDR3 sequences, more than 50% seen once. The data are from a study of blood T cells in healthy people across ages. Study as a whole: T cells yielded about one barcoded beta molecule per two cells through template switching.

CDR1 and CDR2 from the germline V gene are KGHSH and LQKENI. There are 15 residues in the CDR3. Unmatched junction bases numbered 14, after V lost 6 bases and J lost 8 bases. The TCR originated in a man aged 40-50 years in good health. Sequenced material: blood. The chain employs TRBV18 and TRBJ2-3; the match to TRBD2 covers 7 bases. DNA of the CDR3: TGTGCCAGCTCCCAAGGGGCGGGAGTTGAAGGTACGCAGTATTTT. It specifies CASSQGAGVEGTQYF.